The 8 T cell receptor beta chains listed next were all sequenced from one sample in a study of blood T cell repertoires in COVID-19. Method: immunoSEQ multiplex PCR; TCRdb's copy keeps in-frame clones and lacks some. The data contain around 200,000 clones, 70% to 90% of them seen just once; the ten biggest clones take up around 20%. The sample taken for sequencing was peripheral blood. These receptors came from a man in his 70s with active or convalescent COVID-19.

This rearrangement joins TRBV7-6 to TRBJ2-1, with TRBD2 matching 8 bases. The CDR3 contains 15 residues. Per germline, CDR1 SGHVS and CDR2 FNYEAQ. Trimming removed 3 bases from V and 4 bases from J; junction bases left unmatched: 5. CDR3 sequence reads: CASSFTSGVYNEQFF. DNA of the CDR3: TGTGCCAGCAGCTTCACTAGCGGAGTGTACAATGAGCAGTTCTTC. Variable domain in full (rest from reference TRBV7-6 and TRBJ2-1): GAGVSQSPRYKVTKRGQDVALRCDPISGHVSLYWYRQALGQGPEFLTYFNYEAQQDKSGLPNDRFSAERPEGSISTLTIQRTEQRDSAMYRCASSFTSGVYNEQFFGPGTRLTVL.

J is TRBJ2-7 and V is TRBV20-1; D not certain. This CDR3 region has 14 residues. Germline CDR1 reads DFQATT; CDR2 reads SNEGSKA (reference sequence). Between the trimmed V and J ends, which lost 3 bases and 0 bases, there was a span of 12 bases. The DNA for the CDR3 is TGCAGTGCTAGTGCCCACTCGAGCTCCTACGAGCAGTACTTC. Translation gives CSASAHSSSYEQYF.

The chain uses TRBV7-3 and TRBJ2-1; D is uncertain. Germline V CDR1 and CDR2: SGHTA, FQGTGA. The CDR3 extends over 13 amino acids. V was trimmed by 0 bases and J by 6 bases, leaving 6 bases between them. Written as DNA, the CDR3 is TGTGCCAGCAGCTTAACGCCGGGCAATGAGCAGTTCTTC. It is translated as CASSLTPGNEQFF.

This chain links TRBV28 with TRBJ2-7; 11 positions match TRBD2. After removal of 4 bases from V and 4 bases from J, the junction contained 9 bases not matched to a gene. The CDR3 has 16 amino acids. Germline values: CDR1 MDHEN, CDR2 SYDVKM. The CDR3 spells CASSSKTSGNFYEQYF. The DNA of the CDR3 is TGTGCCAGCAGTTCAAAGACTAGCGGGAACTTTTACGAGCAGTACTTC.

This clone was picked up a small number of times. The chain links TRBV29-1 to TRBJ2-5; 11 bases are shared with TRBD2. V was pared by 2 bases and J by 9 bases, with 5 bases of the junction left unmatched. Germline CDR1 SQVTM, CDR2 ANQGSEA. This CDR3 region has 13 residues. The CDR3 spells CSVELAGGLAQYF. Written as DNA, the CDR3 is TGCAGCGTTGAACTAGCGGGGGGTCTGGCCCAGTACTTC.

The chain couples TRBV11-2 to TRBJ1-6; 10 bases fit TRBD1. Germline V gene lookup returns CDR1 SGHAT and CDR2 FQNNGV. The CDR3 totals 17 residues. V shed 5 bases, J shed 6 bases, and the junction held 10 bases outside the gene matches. The CDR3 loop is CASSHTGTGVVNSPLHF. DNA of the CDR3: TGTGCCAGCAGCCACACCGGGACAGGGGTGGTTAATTCACCCCTCCACTTT.

The rearrangement links TRBV27 to TRBJ1-6; no firm D call. This CDR3 comprises 14 residues. Germline V gene data show CDR1 as MNHEY and CDR2 as SMNVEV (reference sequence). The ends were cut back, 4 bases at V and 9 bases at J, with 13 bases in the middle. The CDR3 nucleotides are TGTGCCAGCAGTTCCCCGCGTACGAGTTCACCCCTCCACTTT. Residues: CASSSPRTSSPLHF.

The chain links TRBV29-1 to TRBJ2-5; 7 bases match TRBD1. The CDR3 is 13 amino acids. J was trimmed by 4 bases and V by 6 bases; bases with no gene match: 8. Germline CDR1 reads SQVTM; CDR2 reads ANQGSEA. The CDR3 here is CSVERTGGETQYF. DNA for the CDR3: TGCAGCGTCGAGAGGACAGGAGGAGAGACCCAGTACTTC.